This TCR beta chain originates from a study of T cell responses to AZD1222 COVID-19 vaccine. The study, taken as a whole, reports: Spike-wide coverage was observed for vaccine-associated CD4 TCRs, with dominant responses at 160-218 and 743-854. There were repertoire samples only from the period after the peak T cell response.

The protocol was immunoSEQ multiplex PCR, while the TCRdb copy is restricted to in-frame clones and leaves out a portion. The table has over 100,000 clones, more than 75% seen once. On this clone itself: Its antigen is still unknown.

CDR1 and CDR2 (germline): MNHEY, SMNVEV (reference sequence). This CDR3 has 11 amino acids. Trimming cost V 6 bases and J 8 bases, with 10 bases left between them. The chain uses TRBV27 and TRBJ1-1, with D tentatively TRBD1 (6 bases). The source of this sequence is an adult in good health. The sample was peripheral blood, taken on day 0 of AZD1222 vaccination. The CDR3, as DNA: TGTGCCAGCAGCCGGACAGCAGAAGCTTTCTTT. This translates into CASSRTAEAFF.